The 27 T cell receptor beta chains listed next were all sequenced from one sample in a study of T cell changes during pregnancy in multiple sclerosis. Method: immunoSEQ multiplex PCR; TCRdb's copy keeps in-frame clones and lacks some. The repertoire holds 60,000 to 85,000 clones, with about 90% as singletons. This sample comprised peripheral blood, obtained in the second trimester of pregnancy. These receptors all stem from a female donor in good health, enrolled as a control in a pregnancy study.

This chain connects TRBV10-3 to TRBJ1-6; tentative D call: TRBD1 (5 bases). Trimming took off 2 bases at V and 5 bases at J, with 7 bases between the two ends. Germline loops: CDR1 ENHRY, CDR2 SYGVKD. The CDR3 covers 14 residues. This CDR3 reads CAISEGQNNSPLHF. Here the CDR3 DNA reads TGTGCCATCAGTGAGGGACAAAATAATTCACCCCTCCACTTT.

J is TRBJ1-5 and V is TRBV5-6, with D maybe TRBD1 (5 bases). Trimming took 4 bases from V and 6 from J, leaving 20 bases between them. This CDR3 has 16 amino acids. Germline values: CDR1 SGHDT, CDR2 YYEEEE. CDR3 DNA: TGTGCCAGCAGCCCCTACTCGGCAGGGTTTCTTCAGCCCCAGCATTTT. It codes for CASSPYSAGFLQPQHF.

V usage is TRBV15 and J usage is TRBJ2-1; tentative D call: TRBD2 (6 bases). The CDR3 loop spans 14 amino acids. V lost 4 bases, J lost 8 bases, and 15 bases lay in between. Germline-derived CDR1 and CDR2 are LNHNV and YYDKDF (reference sequence). The CDR3 is CATSTRRVTHEQFF. The CDR3 nucleotides read TGTGCCACCAGCACCCGGAGGGTGACCCATGAGCAGTTCTTC.

The chain has TRBV7-9 and TRBJ2-5; D is uncertain. Gene TRBJ2-7 matches the end of the DNA better, so the J call may be wrong. CDR1 and CDR2 (germline): SEHNR, FQNEAQ (reference sequence). The CDR3 extends over 11 amino acids. The CDR3 sequence is CASSTSYEQYF. The CDR3 DNA is TGTGCCAGTAGCACCTCCTACGAGCAGTACTTC.

This clone was seen just once. The CDR3: CASSLSPFRGYTF. DNA of the CDR3: TGTGCCAGCAGCTTATCCCCGTTTAGAGGCTACACCTTC. The chain is built from TRBV7-3 and TRBJ1-2; D gene uncertain. CDR3 length equals 13 residues. V lost 2 bases, J lost 8 bases, and 12 bases lay in between. Germline CDR1 SGHTA, CDR2 FQGTGA.

This sequence joins TRBV28 and TRBJ2-7; D possibly corresponds to TRBD1 (6 bases). Germline assignment: CDR1 MDHEN and CDR2 SYDVKM. Between the trimmed V and J ends, which lost 10 bases and 1 base, there was a span of 14 bases. The CDR3 runs to 13 residues. CDR3 nucleotides: TGTGCCACCGCGACAGGAACTTCCTACGAGCAGTACTTC. Residues: CATATGTSYEQYF.

This clone was seen a single time. The V and J genes are TRBV27 and TRBJ2-5; 9 bases are a match to TRBD1. CDR3 length: 15 amino acids. J was trimmed by 7 bases and V by 9 bases; bases with no gene match: 15. Germline CDR1 reads MNHEY; CDR2 reads SMNVEV (reference sequence). CDR3 in DNA: TGTGCCAGTTCCCCCTCGCTACAGGGACAGGGGACCCAGTACTTC. It translates to CASSPSLQGQGTQYF.

The rearrangement uses TRBV4-1 and TRBJ1-2, with no clear D. The CDR3 totals 15 residues. Germline V gives CDR1 MGHRA, CDR2 YSYEKL. The ends were cut back, 0 bases at V and 1 base at J, with 9 bases in the middle. The CDR3 nucleotides are TGCGCCAGCAGCCAAGACCAGGCTTTTAACTATGGCTACACCTTC. This gives the protein CASSQDQAFNYGYTF.

This chain's CDR3 is CASSLLAGGQYNEQFF. CDR3 coding DNA: TGTGCCAGCAGCTTACTAGCGGGAGGACAGTACAATGAGCAGTTCTTC. The chain couples TRBV7-2 to TRBJ2-1; 11 bases fit TRBD2. The CDR3 is 16 residues long. Germline V CDR1 and CDR2: SGHTA, FQGNSA. The V segment lost 2 bases and the J segment 4 bases; nucleotides outside the gene matches: 4.

This clone was detected only once. This sample also contains other DNA sequences that code for the same CDR3. This chain joins TRBV5-4 and TRBJ1-3; D gene unclear. The length of the CDR3 is 14 residues. Germline CDR1 and CDR2: SGHNT and YYREEE (reference sequence). The V gene lost 1 base and the J gene lost 2 bases, with 7 bases spanning the gap. The DNA for the CDR3 is TGTGCCAGCAGCTTGAGCGGGACTGGAAACACCATATATTTT. It specifies CASSLSGTGNTIYF.

The rearrangement uses TRBV2 and TRBJ2-7, with 8 bases fitting TRBD1. The CDR3 runs 16 residues. Germline CDR1 is SNHLY and CDR2 is FYNNEI. With V trimmed by 7 bases and J by 1 base, 12 bases remained unmatched. The CDR3 DNA sequence: TGTGCCAGCACCGGTCCAACAGGGGGTAATTCCTACGAGCAGTACTTC. Its translation is CASTGPTGGNSYEQYF.

V and J are TRBV6-1 and TRBJ2-3, with D uncertain. Trimming shortened V by 2 bases and J by 6 bases, and 9 bases separated the two germline ends. CDR1 and CDR2 from the germline V gene are MNHNS and SASEGT. The CDR3 extends over 13 amino acids. CDR3 loop: CASSESVTDTQYF. The CDR3 bases are TGTGCCAGCAGTGAATCGGTTACGGATACGCAGTATTTT.

The chain links TRBV16 to TRBJ1-2, with 9 nucleotides matching TRBD1. The CDR3 consists of 14 residues. The V gene's germline CDR1 is KGHSY and CDR2 FQNENV. With 4 bases clipped from V and 7 bases from J, the junction kept 7 bases outside the gene matches. This CDR3 is CASSPKRGQGGYTF. CDR3 DNA: TGTGCCAGCAGCCCCAAAAGGGGACAGGGTGGCTACACCTTC.

This chain joins TRBV10-3 and TRBJ2-1, with TRBD1 matching 10 bases. The germline V gene has CDR1 ENHRY and CDR2 SYGVKD. The ends lost 0 bases at V and 5 bases at J; junction bases unmatched: 4. There are 16 residues in the CDR3. The DNA of the CDR3 is TGTGCCATCAGTGAGTCGACAGGGGGCGCGGACAATGAGCAGTTCTTC. It encodes CAISESTGGADNEQFF.

This rearrangement joins TRBV7-9 to TRBJ1-4; a possible D gene is TRBD1 (6 bases). The CDR3 is 15 amino acids. CDR1 is SEHNR, CDR2 FQNEAQ, per germline (reference sequence). V dropped 3 bases and J dropped 4 bases, with 12 bases sitting between them. CDR3 nucleotides: TGTGCCAGCAGCTTTCGACAGGATCGTAATGAAAAACTGTTTTTT. Translated, it gives CASSFRQDRNEKLFF. Full variable domain (outside the CDR3, taken from reference TRBV7-9 and TRBJ1-4): DTGVSQNPRHKITKRGQNVTFRCDPISEHNRLYWYRQTLGQGPEFLTYFQNEAQLEKSRLLSDRFSAERPKGSFSTLEIQRTEQGDSAMYLCASSFRQDRNEKLFFGSGTQLSVL.

V and J are TRBV6-5 and TRBJ1-1, with D tentatively TRBD1 (5 bases). V lost 8 bases to trimming and J lost 6 bases, with 19 bases between them. Germline CDR1 reads MNHEY; CDR2 reads SVGAGI. The CDR3 length is 14 residues. The CDR3 region is CASSRRRGVSEAFF. The CDR3 DNA reads TGTGCCAGCTCACGAAGGCGGGGGGTATCTGAAGCTTTCTTT.

The chain recombines TRBV5-8 with TRBJ2-4, with TRBD2 matching 15 bases. Germline trimming cut 5 bases from V and 9 bases from J; bases unmatched to any gene: 9. Per germline, CDR1 SGHTS and CDR2 YDEGEE. The CDR3 runs to 16 residues. In DNA form, the CDR3 reads TGTGCCAGCAGGTTCCCCGGGACTAGCGGGGGGAGCATTCAGTACTTC. Its protein product is CASRFPGTSGGSIQYF.

CDR3 in DNA: TGTGCCAGCAGCTTGGCCTGGGGACAGGGGGCGAGGGGGGCCAACGTCCTGACTTTC. Encoded protein: CASSLAWGQGARGANVLTF. The V call is TRBV5-6, the J call TRBJ2-6; 12 bases align to TRBD1. Unmatched junction bases numbered 8, after V lost 0 bases and J lost 4 bases. The germline V gene encodes CDR1 SGHDT and CDR2 YYEEEE. The CDR3 sequence is 19 residues long.

The chain links TRBV15 to TRBJ2-1, with 13 bases matching TRBD2. Germline assignment: CDR1 LNHNV and CDR2 YYDKDF (reference sequence). V dropped 0 bases and J dropped 10; count of bases not matched to a gene: 3. This CDR3 comprises 15 residues. This CDR3 reads CATSRDGTSGTEQFF. In nucleotides, the CDR3 is TGTGCCACCAGCAGAGACGGGACTAGCGGGACGGAGCAGTTCTTC.

CDR3 nucleotides: TGTGCCAGCCTAGCTCCCGGGGAGCTGTTTTTT. It codes for CASLAPGELFF. The chain is built from TRBV28 and TRBJ2-2, with D possibly being TRBD2 (5 bases). V lost 8 bases and J lost 6, with 7 bases in between. Germline values: CDR1 MDHEN, CDR2 SYDVKM. The CDR3 spans 11 residues.

This clone was seen only a few times. V is TRBV25-1 and J is TRBJ2-2, with 8 bases matching TRBD1. The length of the CDR3 is 14 residues. After removal of 4 bases from V and 8 bases from J, the junction contained 6 bases not matched to a gene. Germline V gene data show CDR1 as MGHDK and CDR2 as SYGVNS. As DNA, the CDR3 is TGTGCCAGCAGTGGGACAGGGCAATTAGGGGAGCTGTTTTTT. It encodes CASSGTGQLGELFF. The full variable domain, its missing parts supplied by reference TRBV25-1 and TRBJ2-2, is EADIYQTPRYLVIGTGKKITLECSQTMGHDKMYWYQQDPGMELHLIHYSYGVNSTEKGDLSSESTVSRIRTEHFPLTLESARPSHTSQYLCASSGTGQLGELFFGEGSRLTVL.

The genes are TRBV6-4 and TRBJ1-3; tentatively, D is TRBD1 (6 bases). With 4 bases removed from V and 2 bases from J, the gap between germline ends came to 6 bases. The CDR3 has 13 residues. Germline V gives CDR1 MRHNA, CDR2 SNTAGT. The CDR3 sequence: CASSAGAGNTIYF. CDR3 in DNA: TGTGCCAGCAGTGCAGGGGCTGGAAACACCATATATTTT.

This clone was counted a single time. The rearrangement uses TRBV7-2 and TRBJ2-7; 11 nucleotides line up with TRBD2. V lost 2 bases and J lost 5; bases outside the gene matches: 2. In germline, CDR1 is SGHTA, CDR2 FQGNSA. The CDR3 has 14 amino acids. The CDR3 here is CASSLILAGDEQYF. The CDR3 DNA reads TGTGCCAGCAGCTTAATACTAGCGGGAGACGAGCAGTACTTC.

This rearrangement joins TRBV11-2 to TRBJ2-7; 16 nucleotides align to TRBD2. J gave up 4 bases and V 0 bases, and 12 bases lay outside the gene matches. There are 20 residues in the CDR3. From germline, CDR1 is SGHAT and CDR2 FQNNGV. The CDR3 region has the DNA TGTGCCAGCAGCTTAGAGAGGACAGACGGGACTAGCGGGAGGGGGTACGAGCAGTACTTC. This sequence encodes CASSLERTDGTSGRGYEQYF.

The chain uses TRBV12-5 and TRBJ1-1; the D gene is possibly TRBD1 (5 bases). From germline, CDR1 is LGHNT and CDR2 FRNRAP. V lost 5 bases, J lost 6 bases, and 13 bases lay in between. CDR3 length: 13 residues. The CDR3 region has the DNA TGTGCTAGTGGTCCAGAACTGGGGCCTGAAGCTTTCTTT. It codes for CASGPELGPEAFF.

This chain links TRBV7-8 with TRBJ1-2, with D tentatively TRBD1 (5 bases). Germline V gene lookup returns CDR1 SGHVS and CDR2 FQNEAQ. V was shortened by 5 bases and J by 8 bases, with 12 bases between the two germline ends. There are 12 residues in the CDR3. The CDR3 is CASSPPGDGYTF. As DNA, the CDR3 is TGTGCCAGCAGCCCACCGGGGGACGGCTACACCTTC.

The genes are TRBV10-2 and TRBJ2-1; 7 bases fit TRBD2. Germline V gene lookup returns CDR1 WSHSY and CDR2 SAAADI. V was clipped by 6 bases and J by 2 bases; unmatched bases: 4. There are 14 residues in the CDR3. CDR3 protein: CASSTSGTYNEQFF. CDR3 nucleotides: TGCGCCAGCAGCACAAGCGGGACCTACAATGAGCAGTTCTTC.